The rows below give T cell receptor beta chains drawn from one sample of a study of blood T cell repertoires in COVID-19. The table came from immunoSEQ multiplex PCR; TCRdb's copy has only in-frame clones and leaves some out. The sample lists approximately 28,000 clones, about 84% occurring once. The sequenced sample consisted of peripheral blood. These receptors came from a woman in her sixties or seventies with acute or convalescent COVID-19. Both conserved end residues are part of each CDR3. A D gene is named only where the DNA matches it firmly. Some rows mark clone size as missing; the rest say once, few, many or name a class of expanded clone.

CASSAGTSYSNQPQHF,TGTGCCAGCAGCGCCGGGACATCTTATAGCAATCAGCCCCAGCATTTT,TRBJ1-5,TRBV5-8,.,.
CATTVVQPQHF,TGTGCCACAACAGTGGTTCAGCCCCAGCATTTT,TRBJ1-5,TRBV10-3,.,.
CASSLGATGIAFF,TGTGCCAGCAGCTTAGGGGCGACAGGGATTGCTTTCTTT,TRBJ1-1,TRBV7-9,TRBD1,.
CASSGGASNEQFF,TGTGCCAGCAGCGGGGGGGCGTCTAATGAGCAGTTCTTC,TRBJ2-1,TRBV13,.,.
CASERQGYYEQYF,TGTGCCAGCGAGAGACAGGGTTACTACGAGCAGTACTTC,TRBJ2-7,TRBV2,TRBD1,.
CASSPHGPSGGLNEQFF,TGTGCCAGCAGCCCTCATGGACCCTCAGGGGGCCTCAATGAGCAGTTCTTC,TRBJ2-1,TRBV4-2,TRBD1,.
CASSLEAGGGADTQYF,TGCGCCAGCAGCTTGGAAGCCGGCGGGGGAGCAGATACGCAGTATTTT,TRBJ2-3,TRBV5-1,TRBD2,.
CAWTEEGGEEKLFF,TGTGCCTGGACGGAAGAAGGCGGGGAGGAAAAACTGTTTTTT,TRBJ1-4,TRBV30,.,.
CASKGDMINTEAFF,TGTGCCAGCAAGGGGGACATGATAAACACTGAAGCTTTCTTT,TRBJ1-1,TRBV2,.,.
CATSDTFDRGREQYF,TGTGCCACCAGTGACACCTTCGACAGGGGGAGGGAGCAGTACTTC,TRBJ2-7,TRBV24-1,TRBD1,few
CASNRGSNQPQHF,TGTGCCAGCAACAGGGGTAGCAATCAGCCCCAGCATTTT,TRBJ1-5,TRBV19,TRBD1,.
CASSSARDTQYF,TGCGCCAGCAGCTCTGCGCGAGATACGCAGTATTTT,TRBJ2-3,TRBV5-1,.,.
CASSRGRGVGNYGYTF,TGTGCCAGTAGTAGAGGCAGGGGTGTAGGCAACTATGGCTACACCTTC,TRBJ1-2,TRBV19,.,.
CASSFSRYNEQFF,TGTGCCAGCAGTTTTAGCCGCTACAATGAGCAGTTCTTC,TRBJ2-1,TRBV12-3/TRBV12-4,.,.
CAISSSGQAGNIQYF,TGTGCCATCAGCTCATCGGGACAGGCTGGAAACATTCAGTACTTC,TRBJ2-4,TRBV10-3,TRBD1,.
CASSLGQDYNEQFF,TGTGCCAGCAGCTTAGGTCAGGACTACAATGAGCAGTTCTTC,TRBJ2-1,TRBV7-7,.,.
CASSVDPGRRDKFF,TGTGCCAGCAGCGTAGACCCGGGACGGAGGGATAAGTTCTTC,TRBJ2-1,TRBV9,.,.
CASSFALPAGGQNEQFF,TGTGCCAGCAGCTTCGCCCTCCCAGCGGGGGGGCAGAATGAGCAGTTCTTC,TRBJ2-1,TRBV11-2,TRBD2,.
CASSLRSDSAGNTIYF,TGTGCCAGCAGCTTAAGGTCCGACTCCGCTGGAAACACCATATATTTT,TRBJ1-3,TRBV5-6,.,.
CASSLYRGNQPQHF,TGTGCCAGCAGTTTATACAGGGGTAATCAGCCCCAGCATTTT,TRBJ1-5,TRBV27,TRBD1,.
CASRVGGVRHGYTF,TGTGCCTCCCGGGTAGGGGGTGTTCGTCACGGCTACACCTTC,TRBJ1-2,TRBV7-2,.,.
CASSILRDSTEAFF,TGTGCCAGCAGTATCCTCCGGGACAGCACTGAAGCTTTCTTT,TRBJ1-1,TRBV27,TRBD1,.
CASSGKSGPTANEQFF,TGTGCCAGCAGCGGGAAGAGCGGACCCACGGCGAATGAGCAGTTCTTC,TRBJ2-1,TRBV11-3,.,.
CASSLARGGQYF,TGTGCCAGCAGCTTGGCCAGGGGCGGGCAGTACTTC,TRBJ2-7,TRBV5-6,.,.
CASSQGDRGNTIYF,TGTGCCAGCAGCCAAGGAGACAGGGGAAACACCATATATTTT,TRBJ1-3,TRBV3-1/TRBV3-2,.,.
CASGPGFYEQYF,TGTGCTAGTGGGCCAGGGTTCTACGAGCAGTACTTC,TRBJ2-7,TRBV12-5,.,once
CASTSRGPQYF,TGTGCCAGCACGTCAAGAGGTCCGCAGTATTTT,TRBJ2-3,TRBV2,.,.
CASSAGWGANVLTF,TGTGCCAGCAGTGCAGGGTGGGGGGCCAACGTCCTGACTTTC,TRBJ2-6,TRBV28,.,.
CASSQDRALTGSNYGYTF,TGCGCCAGCAGCCAAGATAGGGCTTTGACAGGGAGTAACTATGGCTACACCTTC,TRBJ1-2,TRBV4-1,TRBD1,.
CASTAEQASYGYTF,TGTGCCAGCACGGCCGAACAGGCCTCGTATGGCTACACCTTC,TRBJ1-2,TRBV2,.,.
CASSSPGYGYTF,TGTGCCAGCAGTTCGCCAGGGTATGGCTACACCTTC,TRBJ1-2,TRBV12-3/TRBV12-4,.,.
CASSIDQGAEQYF,TGTGCCAGTAGTATAGACCAGGGGGCAGAGCAGTACTTC,TRBJ2-7,TRBV19,TRBD1,.
CASSFWLNQPQHF,TGTGCCAGCAGTTTTTGGCTTAATCAGCCCCAGCATTTT,TRBJ1-5,TRBV12-3/TRBV12-4,.,few
CASSLGLAAPDTQYF,TGCGCCAGCAGCTTGGGGCTAGCGGCGCCAGATACGCAGTATTTT,TRBJ2-3,TRBV5-1,TRBD2,.
CSAHHFDTQYF,TGCAGTGCTCACCACTTCGATACGCAGTATTTT,TRBJ2-3,TRBV20-1,.,.
CASEKGQINGEQYF,TGTGCCAGCGAAAAAGGACAGATAAATGGCGAGCAGTACTTC,TRBJ2-7,TRBV5-5,.,.
CASSHPRRLLDIGFYEQYF,TGTGCCAGCAGCCACCCCCGGCGGCTGCTGGACATCGGGTTCTACGAGCAGTACTTC,TRBJ2-7,TRBV4-2,.,.
CASSSGITSTDTQYF,TGCGCCAGCAGCTCAGGGATCACTAGCACAGATACGCAGTATTTT,TRBJ2-3,TRBV5-1,.,.
CSASLGNRGLREQYF,TGCAGTGCTAGTTTGGGGAACAGGGGCCTCAGGGAGCAGTACTTC,TRBJ2-7,TRBV20-1,TRBD1,.
CASSEAEGGLGAFF,TGTGCCAGCAGTGAAGCGGAAGGCGGGTTGGGGGCTTTCTTT,TRBJ1-1,TRBV2,.,.
CASKGRGPNQPQHF,TGTGCCAGCAAGGGCAGGGGGCCAAATCAGCCCCAGCATTTT,TRBJ1-5,TRBV2,TRBD1,.
CASSYTASGGPNEQFF,TGTGCCAGCAGTTACACGGCTAGCGGGGGGCCCAATGAGCAGTTCTTC,TRBJ2-1,TRBV6-5,TRBD2,.
CASSLGTGGAAFF,TGTGCCAGCAGCTTGGGGACGGGGGGGGCGGCTTTCTTT,TRBJ1-1,TRBV7-9,.,.
CASSEDRGRPSEAFF,TGTGCCAGCAGTGAGGACAGGGGGCGCCCGTCTGAAGCTTTCTTT,TRBJ1-1,TRBV6-1,TRBD1,.
CASGLGVGNTIYF,TGTGCTAGTGGCCTCGGGGTTGGAAACACCATATATTTT,TRBJ1-3,TRBV12-5,.,.
CASSYRLAGGRPQETQYF,TGTGCCAGCAGCTACAGACTAGCGGGGGGGAGACCCCAAGAGACCCAGTACTTC,TRBJ2-5,TRBV3-1/TRBV3-2,TRBD2,.
CASSFSGNTIYF,TGCGCCAGCAGCTTTTCGGGAAACACCATATATTTT,TRBJ1-3,TRBV5-1,.,.
CASSQDHRTGIDEQFF,TGCGCCAGCAGCCAAGATCACCGGACAGGGATCGATGAGCAGTTCTTC,TRBJ2-1,TRBV4-1,TRBD1,.
CASSRGTANYGYTF,TGCGCCAGCAGCCGCGGGACAGCTAACTATGGCTACACCTTC,TRBJ1-2,TRBV5-1,TRBD1,.
CASSLFDPQGTFF,TGCGCCAGCAGCCTTTTCGACCCACAGGGAACTTTCTTT,TRBJ1-1,TRBV4-1,.,.
CAISESTVAGVGTQYF,TGTGCCATCAGTGAGTCGACGGTAGCGGGGGTGGGTACGCAGTATTTT,TRBJ2-3,TRBV10-3,TRBD2,.
CACRPRPGGNTEAFF,TGTGCCTGCCGACCGAGGCCTGGTGGAAACACTGAAGCTTTCTTT,TRBJ1-1,TRBV6-5,.,.
CASRPGPNTEAFF,TGTGCCAGCAGACCGGGTCCGAACACTGAAGCTTTCTTT,TRBJ1-1,TRBV6-5,.,few
CASTTGAILLNQPQHF,TGTGCCAGTACAACAGGAGCCATCCTACTAAATCAGCCCCAGCATTTT,TRBJ1-5,TRBV19,.,.